These 26 T cell receptor beta chains were sequenced from one sample in a study of beta chain features in type 1 diabetes. Study-wide findings and caveats: In every one of the four CD4+ subsets, TCRB CDR3s were moderately but significantly shorter in Type 1 diabetes patients.

These receptors' antigens are unknown. Sequencing targeted expressed TCRB transcripts, as all isolated RNA had been reverse transcribed. Profiled with immunoSEQ multiplex PCR; TCRdb holds only in-frame clones, not every one. Of about 370,000 clones listed, 9.6% are singletons. The sequenced sample consisted of central memory CD4+ T cells from blood. These receptors were obtained from a man younger than 45 with type 1 diabetes.

This clone was recorded a few times. V and J are TRBV11-2 and TRBJ1-4; TRBD1 might be the D (6 bases). V dropped 0 bases and J dropped 8 bases, with 13 bases sitting between them. This CDR3 comprises 15 residues. Germline CDR1 reads SGHAT; CDR2 reads FQNNGV. Here the CDR3 reads CASSLDPGAREKLFF. In nucleotides, the CDR3 is TGTGCCAGCAGCTTAGACCCGGGGGCGCGAGAAAAACTGTTTTTT.

The V gene is TRBV11-3, the J gene TRBJ2-1; 10 bases are a match to TRBD2. V shed 2 bases, J shed 12 bases, and the junction held 7 bases outside the gene matches. Germline loops: CDR1 SGHNT, CDR2 YENEEA. The CDR3 totals 14 residues. The CDR3 loop is CASSLSLAGATQFF. The DNA of the CDR3 is TGTGCCAGCAGCTTAAGTCTAGCGGGGGCCACGCAGTTCTTC.

The rearrangement links TRBV10-3 to TRBJ1-2; no reliable D call. V was cut by 4 bases and J by 4 bases, with 13 bases left in between. The CDR3 spans 14 residues. Germline lookup yields CDR1 ENHRY and CDR2 SYGVKD. CDR3 amino acids: CAISVPDGLYGYTF. CDR3 DNA: TGTGCCATCAGTGTTCCCGACGGTCTCTATGGCTACACCTTC.

There are a few counts of this clone. The chain uses TRBV7-2 and TRBJ2-6, with D perhaps TRBD1 or TRBD2 (5 bases each). The ends were cut back, 6 bases at V and 0 bases at J, with 15 bases in the middle. Germline V gene data show CDR1 as SGHTA and CDR2 as FQGNSA. The CDR3 loop spans 17 amino acids. CDR3 in amino acids: CASSYGTVSSGANVLTF. In DNA form, the CDR3 reads TGTGCCAGCAGTTACGGGACGGTGAGCTCTGGGGCCAACGTCCTGACTTTC.

The table lists this clone with many counts. The gene calls are TRBV19 and TRBJ2-7; TRBD2 aligns across 10 bases. V lost 1 base, J lost 6 bases, and 3 bases stayed unmatched. The CDR3 is 14 residues long. The germline V gene encodes CDR1 LNHDA and CDR2 SQIVND (reference sequence). CDR3 region: CASSIAGLAREQYF. DNA for the CDR3: TGTGCCAGTAGTATAGCGGGACTAGCGCGCGAGCAGTACTTC. The full variable domain, completed using reference TRBV19 and TRBJ2-7, is DGGITQSPKYLFRKEGQNVTLSCEQNLNHDAMYWYRQDPGQGLRLIYYSQIVNDFQKGDIAEGYSVSREKKESFPLTVTSAQKNPTAFYLCASSIAGLAREQYFGPGTRLTVT.

This clone was counted only a few times. The chain couples TRBV18 to TRBJ2-2; perhaps TRBD2 as D (5 bases). V lost 4 bases and J lost 4, with 13 bases in between. This CDR3 is built from 15 residues. The germline V gene encodes CDR1 KGHSH and CDR2 LQKENI. The CDR3 here is CASSQRTEATGELFF. The CDR3 bases are TGTGCCAGCTCACAAAGGACTGAAGCCACCGGGGAGCTGTTTTTT. Variable domain in full (rest from reference TRBV18 and TRBJ2-2): NAGVMQNPRHLVRRRGQEARLRCSPMKGHSHVYWYRQLPEEGLKFMVYLQKENIIDESGMPKERFSAEFPKEGPSILRIQQVVRGDSAAYFCASSQRTEATGELFFGEGSRLTVL.

This clone was found many times. This chain links TRBV27 with TRBJ2-3, with no clear D. Trimming left V 4 bases short and J 0 bases short, with 14 bases between. Germline CDR1 reads MNHEY; CDR2 reads SMNVEV (reference sequence). CDR3 length equals 16 residues. The CDR3 coding sequence is TGTGCCAGCAGTTCCCGTTGGGCTGCTAGCACAGATACGCAGTATTTT. As protein: CASSSRWAASTDTQYF.

The chain carries TRBV7-9 and TRBJ1-5; D is undetermined. The CDR3 totals 13 residues. CDR1 and CDR2 from the germline V gene are SEHNR and FQNEAQ (reference sequence). Trimming removed 11 bases at V and 4 bases at J, with 15 bases between. CDR3: CASSGPRNQPQHF. As DNA, the CDR3 is TGTGCCTCCTCCGGGCCCCGTAATCAGCCCCAGCATTTT.

The chain recombines TRBV10-2 with TRBJ2-2; 13 positions match TRBD2. The V segment lost 6 bases and the J segment 5 bases; nucleotides outside the gene matches: 6. Germline CDR1 and CDR2: WSHSY and SAAADI. The CDR3 extends over 16 amino acids. DNA of the CDR3: TGCGCCAGCAGCGCTGGACTAGCGGGGGTTACCGGGGAGCTGTTTTTT. It translates to CASSAGLAGVTGELFF.

This clone has just a few counts. This sequence joins TRBV6-6 and TRBJ2-5; D unclear. Germline V lookup: CDR1 MNHNY, CDR2 SVGAGI (reference sequence). V was cut by 3 bases and J by 5 bases, with 13 bases left in between. The CDR3 has 14 amino acids. CDR3 nucleotide sequence: TGTGCCAGCAGTTATGGTCTCGGGCGGGAGACCCAGTACTTC. Residues: CASSYGLGRETQYF.

V and J are TRBV4-2 and TRBJ2-1; D is uncertain. Between the trimmed V and J ends, which lost 4 bases and 8 bases, there was a span of 12 bases. The CDR3 length is 13 residues. Per the germline V gene, CDR1 is LGHNA and CDR2 is YNFKEQ. The CDR3 protein is CASSRQLGDEQFF. The CDR3 bases are TGTGCCAGCAGCCGGCAACTTGGGGATGAGCAGTTCTTC.

The chain is built from TRBV11-2 and TRBJ2-7; D is uncertain. The CDR3 covers 14 residues. Germline V gene data show CDR1 as SGHAT and CDR2 as FQNNGV. The V gene lost 5 bases and the J gene lost 3 bases, with 14 bases spanning the gap. In DNA, the CDR3 is TGTGCCAGCAGCGTTTTCCGGCAGGACTACGAGCAGTACTTC. Translating it yields CASSVFRQDYEQYF. Supplemented by reference TRBV11-2 and TRBJ2-7, the full variable domain reads EAGVAQSPRYKIIEKRQSVAFWCNPISGHATLYWYQQILGQGPKLLIQFQNNGVVDDSQLPKDRFSAERLKGVDSTLKIQPAKLEDSAVYLCASSVFRQDYEQYFGPGTRLTVT.

CDR3 DNA: TGTGCCAGCAGTCTCGATGTACTAGCGGGAGTTCGGAATGAGCAGTTCTTC. Translating it yields CASSLDVLAGVRNEQFF. The J gene is TRBJ2-1, the V gene TRBV27; 11 nucleotides match TRBD2. J lost 7 bases, V lost 5 bases, and 13 bases had no gene match. Germline values: CDR1 MNHEY, CDR2 SMNVEV (reference sequence). The CDR3 loop spans 17 amino acids.

This clone was found a few times. The chain employs TRBV7-2 and TRBJ2-1; 9 positions agree with TRBD1. Losses at the gene ends were 5 bases for V and 5 bases for J; bases not matched to a gene: 13. In germline, CDR1 is SGHTA, CDR2 FQGNSA. The CDR3 loop spans 17 amino acids. CDR3 loop: CASSLRPPGQGDNEQFF. The CDR3 coding sequence is TGTGCCAGCAGCCTTAGACCTCCGGGACAGGGAGACAATGAGCAGTTCTTC.

Ten or more counts support this clone. This chain uses TRBV5-6 with TRBJ2-7; TRBD1 is a possible D gene (6 bases). Germline-derived CDR1 and CDR2 are SGHDT and YYEEEE. CDR3 length equals 14 residues. V lost 2 bases to trimming and J lost 5 bases, with 14 bases between them. The CDR3 DNA reads as TGTGCCAGCAGCTTTCTCGGGACAAGGGACGAGCAGTACTTC. Protein product: CASSFLGTRDEQYF.

This clone has only a few counts. The rearrangement uses TRBV18 and TRBJ2-5; 8 bases agree with TRBD1. V lost 7 bases, J lost 2 bases, and 3 bases stayed unmatched. Germline assignment: CDR1 KGHSH and CDR2 LQKENI. This CDR3 is built from 13 residues. The CDR3 region has the DNA TGTGCCAGCTACCGGGACAGGCAAGAGACCCAGTACTTC. Residues: CASYRDRQETQYF.

The chain uses TRBV28 and TRBJ2-1; no clear D gene. The germline V gene encodes CDR1 MDHEN and CDR2 SYDVKM. This CDR3 is 12 amino acids long. V lost 6 bases to trimming and J lost 9 bases, with 12 bases between them. The CDR3 is CASSPLYFEQFF. For the CDR3, the DNA is TGTGCCAGCAGCCCCCTATATTTTGAGCAGTTCTTC. The whole variable domain, remainder taken from reference TRBV28 and TRBJ2-1, is DVKVTQSSRYLVKRTGEKVFLECVQDMDHENMFWYRQDPGLGLRLIYFSYDVKMKEKGDIPEGYSVSREKKERFSLILESASTNQTSMYLCASSPLYFEQFFGPGTRLTVL.

There are a few counts of this clone. This chain connects TRBV6-5 to TRBJ2-7, with D possibly being TRBD1 (5 bases). The CDR3 length is 14 residues. Trimming stripped 3 bases from V and 4 bases from J, with 13 bases between. Germline-derived CDR1 and CDR2 are MNHEY and SVGAGI. CDR3 region: CASSYRDRSYEQYF. Here the CDR3 DNA reads TGTGCCAGCAGTTATCGCGACAGATCGTACGAGCAGTACTTC.

For this clone: Different DNA sequences within this sample yield the same CDR3. V and J are TRBV6-5 and TRBJ1-2; D call uncertain. Trimming shortened V by 2 bases and J by 8 bases, and 9 bases separated the two germline ends. CDR3 length: 12 amino acids. CDR1 MNHEY and CDR2 SVGAGI come from the germline V gene. The CDR3 nucleotides read TGTGCCAGCAGTTACAAGGGTTACGGCTACACCTTC. It codes for CASSYKGYGYTF.

The V and J genes are TRBV9 and TRBJ2-7; D might be TRBD1 or TRBD2, each matching 5 bases. The CDR3 totals 14 residues. With 0 bases removed from V and 2 bases from J, the gap between germline ends came to 9 bases. The germline gives CDR1 SGDLS, CDR2 YYNGEE. CDR3 bases: TGTGCCAGCAGCGTAGTAAGAGGGGCCTACGAGCAGTACTTC. This translates into CASSVVRGAYEQYF.

This clone was seen a few times. The chain has TRBV7-3 and TRBJ2-1; D may be TRBD1 (5 bases). CDR3 length equals 17 residues. Deletions cut 2 bases from V and 2 bases from J, with 16 bases between. CDR1 and CDR2 (germline): SGHTA, FQGTGA. CDR3 sequence reads: CASSLSHRPVAYNEQFF. The CDR3 DNA sequence: TGTGCCAGCAGCTTATCGCACAGGCCCGTCGCCTACAATGAGCAGTTCTTC.

This clone came up a few times. J is TRBJ2-7 and V is TRBV27; tentatively, D is TRBD1 (6 bases). Deletions cut 5 bases from V and 3 bases from J, with 20 bases between. The V gene's germline CDR1 is MNHEY and CDR2 SMNVEV (reference sequence). This CDR3 region has 16 residues. The CDR3 is CASSQTGRRGHYEQYF. The CDR3 DNA reads as TGTGCCAGCAGTCAGACCGGCCGCAGGGGACACTACGAGCAGTACTTC.

The V gene is TRBV30, the J gene TRBJ1-2; 7 positions agree with TRBD1. This CDR3 comprises 12 residues. Losses at the gene ends were 7 bases for V and 4 bases for J; bases not matched to a gene: 6. Germline V gives CDR1 GTSNPN, CDR2 SVGIG (reference sequence). CDR3 nucleotides: TGTGCCTCGGGGGACAGCCTCTATGGCTACACCTTC. It yields the protein CASGDSLYGYTF.

This clone turned up a few times. V is TRBV20-1 and J is TRBJ2-1, with a tentative D call TRBD2 (5 bases). V shed 3 bases and J shed 10 bases, with 10 bases lying between them. The CDR3 covers 11 residues. Germline-derived CDR1 and CDR2 are DFQATT and SNEGSKA (reference sequence). The CDR3 loop reads CSARAPGEQFF. CDR3 sequence (DNA): TGCAGTGCTAGGGCCCCGGGAGAGCAGTTCTTC.

The chain employs TRBV18 and TRBJ2-3, with D hard to call. With 1 base removed from V and 3 bases from J, the gap between germline ends came to 11 bases. The germline CDR1 and CDR2 sequences are KGHSH and LQKENI. This CDR3 spans 15 amino acids. The CDR3, as DNA: TGTGCCAGCTCACCACGGTCACTCACGACAGATACGCAGTATTTT. Protein: CASSPRSLTTDTQYF.

The chain uses TRBV19 and TRBJ1-4; no clear D. The CDR3 sequence is 15 residues long. V was clipped by 4 bases and J by 5 bases, with 14 bases between them. Germline CDR1 is LNHDA and CDR2 is SQIVND (reference sequence). CDR3 residues: CASSTPGGENEKLFF. For the CDR3, the DNA is TGTGCCAGTAGTACCCCTGGCGGGGAGAATGAAAAACTGTTTTTT.